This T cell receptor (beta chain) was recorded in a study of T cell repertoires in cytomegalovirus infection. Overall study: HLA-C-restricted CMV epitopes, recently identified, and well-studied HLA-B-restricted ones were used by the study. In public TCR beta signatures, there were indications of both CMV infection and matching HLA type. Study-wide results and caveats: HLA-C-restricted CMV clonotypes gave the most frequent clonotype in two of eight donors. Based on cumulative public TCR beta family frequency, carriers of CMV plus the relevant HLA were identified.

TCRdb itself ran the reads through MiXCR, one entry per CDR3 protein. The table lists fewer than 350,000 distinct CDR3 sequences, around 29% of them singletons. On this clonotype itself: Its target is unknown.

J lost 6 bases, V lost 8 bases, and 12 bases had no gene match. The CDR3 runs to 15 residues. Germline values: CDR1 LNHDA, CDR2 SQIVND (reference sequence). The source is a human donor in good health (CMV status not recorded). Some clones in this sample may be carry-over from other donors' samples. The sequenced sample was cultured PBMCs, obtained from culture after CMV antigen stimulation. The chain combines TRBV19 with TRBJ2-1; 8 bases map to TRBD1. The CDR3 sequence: CASQAGGRAGNEQFF. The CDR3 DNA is TGTGCCAGTCAAGCAGGGGGCAGGGCGGGCAATGAGCAGTTCTTC.